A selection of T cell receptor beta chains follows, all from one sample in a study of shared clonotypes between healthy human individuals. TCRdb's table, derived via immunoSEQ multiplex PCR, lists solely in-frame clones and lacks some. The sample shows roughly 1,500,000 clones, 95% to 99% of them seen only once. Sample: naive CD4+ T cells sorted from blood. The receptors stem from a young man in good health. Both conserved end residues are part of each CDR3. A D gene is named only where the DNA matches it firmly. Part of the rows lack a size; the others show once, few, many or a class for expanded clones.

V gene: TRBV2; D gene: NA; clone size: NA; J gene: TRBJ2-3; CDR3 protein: CASSEVAGAGTDTQYF; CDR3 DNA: TGTGCCAGCAGTGAAGTTGCAGGGGCAGGGACAGATACGCAGTATTTT
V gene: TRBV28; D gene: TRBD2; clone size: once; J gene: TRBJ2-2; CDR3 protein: CASSIAGGTGELFF; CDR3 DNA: TGTGCCAGCAGTATAGCGGGAGGAACCGGGGAGCTGTTTTTT
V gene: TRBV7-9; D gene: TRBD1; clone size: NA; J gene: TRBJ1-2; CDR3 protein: CASSLDRENYGYTF; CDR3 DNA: TGTGCCAGCAGCTTGGACAGGGAGAACTATGGCTACACCTTC
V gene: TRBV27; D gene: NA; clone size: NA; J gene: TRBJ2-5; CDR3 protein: CASSKAGTEETQYF; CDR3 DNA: TGTGCCAGCAGTAAGGCAGGGACTGAAGAGACCCAGTACTTC
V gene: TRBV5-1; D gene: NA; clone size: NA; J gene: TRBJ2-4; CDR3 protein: CASSLVAGKNIQYF; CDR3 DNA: TGCGCCAGCAGCTTGGTGGCAGGGAAAAACATTCAGTACTTC
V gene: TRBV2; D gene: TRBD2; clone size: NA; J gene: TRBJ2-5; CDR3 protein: CASSGTSGRAGGETQYF; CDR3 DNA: TGTGCCAGCAGTGGGACTAGCGGGAGGGCCGGTGGGGAGACCCAGTACTTC
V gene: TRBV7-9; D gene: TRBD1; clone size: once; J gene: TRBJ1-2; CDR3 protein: CASSSPDRMLNGYTF; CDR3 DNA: TGTGCCAGCAGCTCCCCGGACAGGATGTTAAATGGCTACACCTTC
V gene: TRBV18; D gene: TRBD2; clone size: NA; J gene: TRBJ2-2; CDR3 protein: CASSPSGLAGAGELFF; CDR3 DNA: TGTGCCAGCTCACCCTCGGGACTAGCGGGAGCCGGGGAGCTGTTTTTT
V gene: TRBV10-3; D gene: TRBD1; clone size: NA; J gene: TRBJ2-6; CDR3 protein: CAIWGQGGYSGANVLTF; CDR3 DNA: TGTGCCATTTGGGGACAGGGGGGATACTCTGGGGCCAACGTCCTGACTTTC
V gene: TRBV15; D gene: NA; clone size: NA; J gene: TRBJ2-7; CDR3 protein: CATSRTTGQGYYEQYF; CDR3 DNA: TGTGCCACCAGCAGAACGACTGGTCAGGGCTACTACGAGCAGTACTTC
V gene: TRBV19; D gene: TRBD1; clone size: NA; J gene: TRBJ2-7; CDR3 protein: CASKGLRTGGSYEQYF; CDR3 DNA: TGTGCCAGTAAGGGTTTGAGGACAGGGGGTTCCTACGAGCAGTACTTC
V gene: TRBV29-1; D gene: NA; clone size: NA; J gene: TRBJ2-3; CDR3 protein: CSLEREIGTDTQYF; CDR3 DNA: TGCAGCCTGGAGAGAGAAATCGGCACAGATACGCAGTATTTT
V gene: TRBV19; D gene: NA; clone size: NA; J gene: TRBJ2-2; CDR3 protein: CASKRQPTNTGELFF; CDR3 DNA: TGTGCCAGTAAACGGCAGCCCACGAACACCGGGGAGCTGTTTTTT
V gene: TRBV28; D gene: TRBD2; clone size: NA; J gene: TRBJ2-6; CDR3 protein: CASSSLSAGTSFSGANVLTF; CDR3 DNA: TGTGCCAGCAGTTCTCTCTCGGCCGGGACTAGCTTCTCTGGGGCCAACGTCCTGACTTTC
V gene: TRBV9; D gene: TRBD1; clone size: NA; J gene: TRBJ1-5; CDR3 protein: CASSTGDSLNQPQHF; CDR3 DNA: TGTGCCAGCAGCACCGGGGACAGCCTCAATCAGCCCCAGCATTTT
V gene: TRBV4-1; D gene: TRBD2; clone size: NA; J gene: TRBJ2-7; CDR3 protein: CASSQNPRARGVYEQYF; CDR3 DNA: TGCGCCAGCAGCCAAAACCCCCGGGCTCGGGGGGTTTACGAGCAGTACTTC
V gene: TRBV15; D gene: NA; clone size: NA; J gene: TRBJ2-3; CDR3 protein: CATSSHRFSSTDTQYF; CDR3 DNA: TGTGCCACCAGCAGTCACAGGTTCTCTAGCACAGATACGCAGTATTTT
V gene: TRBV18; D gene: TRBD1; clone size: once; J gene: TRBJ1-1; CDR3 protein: CASSPRQGATEAFF; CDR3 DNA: TGTGCCAGCTCACCAAGGCAGGGGGCCACTGAAGCTTTCTTT
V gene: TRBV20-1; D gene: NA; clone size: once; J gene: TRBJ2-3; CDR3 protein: CSASYPDTQYF; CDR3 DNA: TGCAGTGCTAGTTATCCAGATACGCAGTATTTT
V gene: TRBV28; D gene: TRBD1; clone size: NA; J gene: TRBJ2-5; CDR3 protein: CASSLSRQGERETQYF; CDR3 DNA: TGTGCCAGCAGTTTAAGTCGACAGGGGGAACGAGAGACCCAGTACTTC
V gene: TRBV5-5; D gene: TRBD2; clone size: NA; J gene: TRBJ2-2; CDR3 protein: CASSLRLAGVTGELFF; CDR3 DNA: TGTGCCAGCAGCTTGCGGCTAGCGGGAGTCACCGGGGAGCTGTTTTTT
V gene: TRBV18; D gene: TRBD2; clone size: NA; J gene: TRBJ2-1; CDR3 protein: CASSPTSGLAGGSYNEQFF; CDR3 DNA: TGTGCCAGCTCACCTACTTCGGGACTAGCGGGAGGTTCCTACAATGAGCAGTTCTTC
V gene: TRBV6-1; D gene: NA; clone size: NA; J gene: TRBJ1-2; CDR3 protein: CASSEAWDRFGYTF; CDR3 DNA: TGTGCCAGCAGTGAAGCCTGGGATCGTTTTGGCTACACCTTC
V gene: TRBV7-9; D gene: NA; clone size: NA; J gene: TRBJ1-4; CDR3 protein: CASSLQALNEKLFF; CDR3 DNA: TGTGCCAGCAGCTTACAGGCCCTGAATGAAAAACTGTTTTTT
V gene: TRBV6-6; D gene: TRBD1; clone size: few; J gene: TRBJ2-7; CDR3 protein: CATGQGVYEQYF; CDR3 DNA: TGTGCCACGGGACAGGGGGTATACGAGCAGTACTTC
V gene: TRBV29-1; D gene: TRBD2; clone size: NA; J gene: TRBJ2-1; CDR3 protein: CSVGLLAGGNEQFF; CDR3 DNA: TGCAGCGTTGGTTTGCTAGCGGGGGGCAATGAGCAGTTCTTC
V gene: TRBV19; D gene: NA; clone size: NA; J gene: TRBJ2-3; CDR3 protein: CASSRRTSTDTQYF; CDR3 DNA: TGTGCCAGTAGCCGGAGAACTAGCACAGATACGCAGTATTTT
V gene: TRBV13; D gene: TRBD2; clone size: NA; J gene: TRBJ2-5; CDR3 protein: CASRRLAGEETQYF; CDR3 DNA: TGTGCCAGCAGGAGACTAGCGGGAGAGGAGACCCAGTACTTC
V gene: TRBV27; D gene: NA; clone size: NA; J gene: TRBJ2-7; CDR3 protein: CASSLSYGVTYEQYF; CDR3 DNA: TGTGCCAGCAGTTTATCGTACGGGGTGACCTACGAGCAGTACTTC
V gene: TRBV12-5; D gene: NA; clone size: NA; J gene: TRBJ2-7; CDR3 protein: CASGPDFYEQYF; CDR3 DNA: TGTGCTAGTGGCCCGGATTTCTACGAGCAGTACTTC
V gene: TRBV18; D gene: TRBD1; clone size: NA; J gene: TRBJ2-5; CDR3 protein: CASSPRQGARETQYF; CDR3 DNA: TGTGCCAGCTCACCACGTCAGGGGGCACGCGAGACCCAGTACTTC
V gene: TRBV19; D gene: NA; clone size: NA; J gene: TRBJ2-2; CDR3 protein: CASSASLATSTGELFF; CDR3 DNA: TGTGCCAGTAGTGCCAGTCTAGCGACCTCGACCGGGGAGCTGTTTTTT
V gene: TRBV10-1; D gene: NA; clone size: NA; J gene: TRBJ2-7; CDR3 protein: CASSESTALPYF; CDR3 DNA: TGCGCCAGCAGTGAGTCCACGGCGCTACCGTACTTC
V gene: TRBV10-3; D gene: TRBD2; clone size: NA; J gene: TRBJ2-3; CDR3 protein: CAIRGLENTDTQYF; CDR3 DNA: TGTGCCATCCGTGGACTAGAGAACACAGATACGCAGTATTTT
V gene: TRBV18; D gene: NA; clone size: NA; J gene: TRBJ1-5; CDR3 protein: CASSPPARADQPQHF; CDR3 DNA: TGTGCCAGCTCACCACCCGCCAGGGCGGATCAGCCCCAGCATTTT
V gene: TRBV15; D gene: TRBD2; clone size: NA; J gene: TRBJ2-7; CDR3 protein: CATSRDKSGSAYEQYF; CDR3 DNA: TGTGCCACCAGCAGAGATAAGAGCGGGAGCGCCTACGAGCAGTACTTC
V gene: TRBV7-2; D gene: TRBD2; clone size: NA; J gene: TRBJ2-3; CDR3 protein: CASSRTPGGQVTDTQYF; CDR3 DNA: TGTGCCAGCAGCCGGACGCCGGGGGGGCAGGTGACAGATACGCAGTATTTT
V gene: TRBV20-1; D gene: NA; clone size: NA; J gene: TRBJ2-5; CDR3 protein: CSALRETQYF; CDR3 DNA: TGCAGTGCCCTACGGGAGACCCAGTACTTC
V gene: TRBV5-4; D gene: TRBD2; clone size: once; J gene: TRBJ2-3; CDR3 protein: CASSQGLAGTDTQYF; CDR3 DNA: TGTGCCAGCAGCCAGGGACTAGCGGGAACTGATACGCAGTATTTT
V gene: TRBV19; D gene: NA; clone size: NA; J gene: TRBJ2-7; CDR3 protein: CASSNGLRYEQYF; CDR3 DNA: TGTGCCAGTAGTAATGGACTAAGATACGAGCAGTACTTC
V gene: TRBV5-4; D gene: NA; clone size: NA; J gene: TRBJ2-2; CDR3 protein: CASSWGTSNTGELFF; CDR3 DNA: TGTGCCAGCAGCTGGGGGACATCGAACACCGGGGAGCTGTTTTTT
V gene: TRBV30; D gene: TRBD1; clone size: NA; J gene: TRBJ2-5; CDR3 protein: CAWSRRQGPGRTQYF; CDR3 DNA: TGTGCCTGGAGTAGGCGACAGGGGCCGGGGCGGACCCAGTACTTC
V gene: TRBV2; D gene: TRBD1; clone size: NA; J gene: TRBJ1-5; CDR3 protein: CASSDRQGRQPQHF; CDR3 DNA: TGTGCCAGCAGTGACAGACAGGGGCGACAGCCCCAGCATTTT
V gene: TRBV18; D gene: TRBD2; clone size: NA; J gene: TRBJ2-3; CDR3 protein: CASSPIVLAGFSTDTQYF; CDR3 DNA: TGTGCCAGCTCACCGATAGTTCTAGCGGGATTTAGCACAGATACGCAGTATTTT
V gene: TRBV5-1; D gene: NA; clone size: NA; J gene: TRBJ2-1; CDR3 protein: CASNRVIGNEQFF; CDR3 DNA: TGCGCCAGCAACCGAGTTATCGGAAATGAGCAGTTCTTC
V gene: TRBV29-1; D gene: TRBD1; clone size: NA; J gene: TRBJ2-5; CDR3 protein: CSVTDRGLETQYF; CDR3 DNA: TGCAGCGTGACGGACAGGGGGCTGGAGACCCAGTACTTC
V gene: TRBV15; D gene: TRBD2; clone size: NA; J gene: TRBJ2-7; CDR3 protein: CATSGFSGRAGYEQYF; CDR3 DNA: TGTGCCACCAGCGGGTTTAGCGGGAGGGCCGGGTACGAGCAGTACTTC
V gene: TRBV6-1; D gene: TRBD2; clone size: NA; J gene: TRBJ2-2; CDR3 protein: CASSEAGGWAGELFF; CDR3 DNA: TGTGCCAGCAGTGAAGCGGGAGGGTGGGCCGGGGAGCTGTTTTTT
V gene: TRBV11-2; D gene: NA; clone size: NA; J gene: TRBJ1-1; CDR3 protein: CASSLSLSTEAFF; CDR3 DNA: TGTGCCAGCAGCTTATCACTGAGCACTGAAGCTTTCTTT
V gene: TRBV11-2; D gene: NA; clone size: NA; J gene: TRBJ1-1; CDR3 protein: CASSLSWGNTEAFF; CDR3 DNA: TGTGCCAGCAGCTTATCGTGGGGGAACACTGAAGCTTTCTTT
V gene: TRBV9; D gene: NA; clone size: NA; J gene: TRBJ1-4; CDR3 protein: CASSVGQGKFEKLFF; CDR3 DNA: TGTGCCAGCAGCGTAGGCCAGGGGAAGTTTGAAAAACTGTTTTTT
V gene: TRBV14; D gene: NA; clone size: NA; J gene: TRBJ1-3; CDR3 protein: CASSRWGPNSGNTIYF; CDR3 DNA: TGTGCCAGCAGCCGGTGGGGCCCCAACTCTGGAAACACCATATATTTT